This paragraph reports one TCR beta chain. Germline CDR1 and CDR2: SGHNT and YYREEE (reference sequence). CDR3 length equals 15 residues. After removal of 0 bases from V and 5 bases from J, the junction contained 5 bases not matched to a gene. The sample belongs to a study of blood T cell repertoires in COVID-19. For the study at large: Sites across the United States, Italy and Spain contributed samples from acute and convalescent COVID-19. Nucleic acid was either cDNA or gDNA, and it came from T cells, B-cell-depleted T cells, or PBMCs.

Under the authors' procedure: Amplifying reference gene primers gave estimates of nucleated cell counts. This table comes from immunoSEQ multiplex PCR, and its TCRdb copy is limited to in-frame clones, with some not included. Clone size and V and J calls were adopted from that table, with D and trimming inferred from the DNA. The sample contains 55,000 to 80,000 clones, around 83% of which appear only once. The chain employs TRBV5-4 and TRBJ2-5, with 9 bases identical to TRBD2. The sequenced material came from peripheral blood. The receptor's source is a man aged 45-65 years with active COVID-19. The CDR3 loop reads CASSLGGRAAETQYF. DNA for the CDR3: TGTGCCAGCAGCTTGGGCGGGAGGGCCGCGGAGACCCAGTACTTC.